The 19 T cell receptor beta chains presented below share a single source sample, sequenced in a study of response to subunit inactivated influenza vaccine. TCRdb reprocessed the RT-PCR reads with MiXCR, giving one entry per CDR3 protein. The repertoire includes roughly 630,000 distinct CDR3 sequences, 11% to 15% of them detected once, and 7.6% sits in the top ten. The sample consisted of PBMCs from blood, taken around two weeks before vaccination. The receptors originated from a man aged 45 to 65 who received an inactivated influenza vaccine.

The V call is TRBV7-8, the J call TRBJ2-7, with D unresolved. With 1 base removed from V and 1 base from J, the gap between germline ends came to 8 bases. CDR3 length equals 14 residues. Germline CDR1 is SGHVS and CDR2 is FQNEAQ. In nucleotides, the CDR3 is TGTGCCAGCAGCTTAGTGGCAGCGTCCTACGAGCAGTACTTC. Translation gives CASSLVAASYEQYF.

V is TRBV11-2 and J is TRBJ2-1, with 12 bases identical to TRBD2. The CDR3 spans 17 residues. Per germline, CDR1 SGHAT and CDR2 FQNNGV. Losses at the gene ends were 4 bases for V and 6 bases for J; bases not matched to a gene: 10. The CDR3 sequence: CASSSVLAGGFSNEQFF. DNA for the CDR3: TGTGCCAGCAGCTCCGTCCTAGCGGGGGGGTTTAGCAATGAGCAGTTCTTC.

V and J are TRBV29-1 and TRBJ2-3; 10 nucleotides agree with TRBD2. V shed 4 bases and J 2 bases; nucleotides not matched to a gene: 6. This CDR3 spans 15 amino acids. CDR1 and CDR2 (germline): SQVTM, ANQGSEA. CDR3 amino acids: CSVVTTSGTTDTQYF. For the CDR3, the DNA is TGCAGCGTTGTAACAACTAGCGGGACCACAGATACGCAGTATTTT.

The V gene is TRBV20-1, the J gene TRBJ2-3; D possibly corresponds to TRBD2 (5 bases). Germline values: CDR1 DFQATT, CDR2 SNEGSKA (reference sequence). Between the trimmed V and J ends, which lost 1 base and 3 bases, there was a span of 11 bases. The CDR3 totals 14 residues. The chain's CDR3 is CSARARLATDTQYF. CDR3 coding DNA: TGCAGTGCTAGAGCAAGGCTAGCTACAGATACGCAGTATTTT.

The rearrangement links TRBV6-2 or TRBV6-3 to TRBJ2-1, with 12 bases that match TRBD2. Germline V gives CDR1 MNHEY, CDR2 SVGEGT. There are 16 residues in the CDR3. V shed 2 bases and J 6 bases; nucleotides not matched to a gene: 5. The CDR3 nucleotides read TGTGCCAGCAGTTACATGGGACTAGCGGGTGTCAATGAGCAGTTCTTC. Its translation is CASSYMGLAGVNEQFF.

This clonotype was observed a handful of times. The chain couples TRBV12-3 or TRBV12-4 to TRBJ2-1; 9 bases are a match to TRBD2. This CDR3 has 15 residues. Unmatched junction bases numbered 6, after V lost 7 bases and J lost 2 bases. In DNA form, the CDR3 reads TGTGCCAGCACTATTAGCGGGGGCACCTACAATGAGCAGTTCTTC. This gives the protein CASTISGGTYNEQFF.

J is TRBJ2-3 and V is TRBV6-4; D is perhaps TRBD1 (6 bases). The CDR3 covers 13 residues. V was cut by 8 bases and J by 0 bases, with 9 bases left in between. Germline V gives CDR1 MRHNA, CDR2 SNTAGT. CDR3 loop: CASGDTSTDTQYF. CDR3 bases: TGTGCCAGCGGGGACACTAGCACAGATACGCAGTATTTT.

This clonotype was counted only a few times. CDR3 region: CASGQGLNEQFF. CDR3 nucleotide sequence: TGTGCCAGCGGACAGGGACTCAATGAGCAGTTCTTC. The V call is TRBV6-1, the J call TRBJ2-1, with TRBD1 matching 8 bases. Germline assignment: CDR1 MNHNS and CDR2 SASEGT. The CDR3 totals 12 residues. Germline trimming cut 8 bases from V and 6 bases from J; bases unmatched to any gene: 3.

Many counts were recorded for this clonotype. The chain has TRBV7-3 and TRBJ1-1; 8 positions agree with TRBD1. Germline V gene data show CDR1 as SGHTA and CDR2 as FQGTGA. The CDR3 loop spans 12 amino acids. Trimming cost V 5 bases and J 9 bases; bases outside gene matches: 5. CDR3: CASSQPGGKAFF. The CDR3 DNA is TGTGCCAGCAGCCAACCAGGGGGCAAAGCTTTCTTT.

The chain has TRBV30 and TRBJ2-3; D ambiguous. This CDR3 has 11 amino acids. The ends were cut back, 0 bases at V and 9 bases at J, with 7 bases in the middle. Germline CDR1 GTSNPN, CDR2 SVGIG (reference sequence). The CDR3 spells CAWSVSFTQYF. The CDR3 DNA reads TGTGCCTGGAGTGTAAGCTTCACGCAGTATTTT.

This clonotype was recorded a few times. This chain joins TRBV6-1 and TRBJ2-7; TRBD2 matches at 10 bases. Trimming at V came to 5 bases and at J to 0 bases, leaving 7 bases not matched to a gene. Germline CDR1 reads MNHNS; CDR2 reads SASEGT. There are 16 residues in the CDR3. In nucleotides, the CDR3 is TGTGCCAGCAGTAGTGTGAGCGGGAGGGCCTCCTACGAGCAGTACTTC. Translating gives CASSSVSGRASYEQYF.

Only a few counts were recorded for this clonotype. The chain couples TRBV4-3 to TRBJ2-1; perhaps TRBD2 as D (5 bases). This CDR3 region has 15 residues. Germline CDR1 reads LGHNA; CDR2 reads YSLEER. The V gene lost 2 bases and the J gene lost 6 bases, with 14 bases spanning the gap. The CDR3: CASSQSRGQRNEQFF. Here the CDR3 DNA reads TGCGCCAGCAGCCAATCCCGGGGTCAACGCAATGAGCAGTTCTTC.

This clonotype was found a few times. The genes are TRBV5-1 and TRBJ2-1; D remains unclear. The CDR3 covers 13 residues. Trimming pared 4 bases from V and 6 bases from J, leaving 11 bases between. Germline values: CDR1 SGHRS, CDR2 YFSETQ. CDR3 nucleotide sequence: TGCGCCAGCAGCCCCGACACGGGCAATGAGCAGTTCTTC. Translated: CASSPDTGNEQFF.

The J gene is TRBJ2-7, the V gene TRBV12-3 or TRBV12-4, with a tentative D call TRBD1 (5 bases). Trimming cost V 0 bases and J 5 bases, with 8 bases left between them. This CDR3 is 13 amino acids long. The DNA of the CDR3 is TGTGCCAGCAGTTTAGCGGGGCGCCACGAGCAGTACTTC. Translated, it gives CASSLAGRHEQYF.

CDR3 DNA: TGTGCCAGCAGCCAAATGAGACTAGCGGACCTAACTAGCACAGATACGCAGTATTTT. Translated: CASSQMRLADLTSTDTQYF. The gene calls are TRBV3-1 and TRBJ2-3; the match to TRBD2 covers 9 bases. The length of the CDR3 is 19 residues. Germline CDR1 LGHDT, CDR2 YNNKEL (reference sequence). Losses at the gene ends were 2 bases for V and 0 bases for J; bases not matched to a gene: 12.

This clonotype came up many times. This rearrangement joins TRBV12-3 or TRBV12-4 to TRBJ2-1, with D tentatively TRBD2 (5 bases). CDR3 size: 12 residues. The V end was cut by 6 bases, the J end by 9 bases, with 12 bases between. CDR3 DNA: TGTGCCAGCAGATATGACGAGGGTGAGCAGTTCTTC. It is translated as CASRYDEGEQFF.

The rearrangement joins TRBV28 to TRBJ2-3; D remains unclear. Per germline, CDR1 MDHEN and CDR2 SYDVKM. The CDR3 spans 16 residues. The V end lost 6 bases, the J end lost 2 bases, and 18 bases lay between the germline ends. The CDR3 bases are TGTGCCAGCAGAGCAGAAGTAGAGAAGGACACAGATACGCAGTATTTT. Protein sequence: CASRAEVEKDTDTQYF.

This sequence joins TRBV5-1 and TRBJ2-2; 8 positions match TRBD1. Germline CDR1 and CDR2: SGHRS and YFSETQ. Losses at the gene ends were 6 bases for V and 5 bases for J; bases not matched to a gene: 6. The CDR3 extends over 14 amino acids. The DNA of the CDR3 is TGCGCCAGCAACCCAGGGGGCTGGACCGGGGAGCTGTTTTTT. Protein sequence: CASNPGGWTGELFF.

This clonotype showed up just a few times. The chain has TRBV12-3 or TRBV12-4 and TRBJ2-7, with 16 bases fitting TRBD2. Trimming removed 5 bases from V and 8 bases from J; junction bases left unmatched: 9. There are 16 residues in the CDR3. The CDR3 is CASSPRPGLAGGKQYF. CDR3 in DNA: TGTGCCAGCAGTCCCCGCCCGGGACTAGCGGGAGGGAAGCAGTACTTC.